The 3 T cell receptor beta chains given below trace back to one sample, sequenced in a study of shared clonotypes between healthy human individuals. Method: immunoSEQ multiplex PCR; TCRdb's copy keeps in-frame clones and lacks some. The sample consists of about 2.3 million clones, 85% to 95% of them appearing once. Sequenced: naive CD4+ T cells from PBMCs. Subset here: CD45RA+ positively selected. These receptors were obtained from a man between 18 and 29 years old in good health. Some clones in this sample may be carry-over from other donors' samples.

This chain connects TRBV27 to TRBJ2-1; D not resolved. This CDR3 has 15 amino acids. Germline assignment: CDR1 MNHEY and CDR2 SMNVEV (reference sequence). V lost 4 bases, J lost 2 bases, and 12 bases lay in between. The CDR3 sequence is CASSSFGYAYNEQFF. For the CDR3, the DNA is TGTGCCAGCAGTTCTTTCGGTTACGCCTACAATGAGCAGTTCTTC.

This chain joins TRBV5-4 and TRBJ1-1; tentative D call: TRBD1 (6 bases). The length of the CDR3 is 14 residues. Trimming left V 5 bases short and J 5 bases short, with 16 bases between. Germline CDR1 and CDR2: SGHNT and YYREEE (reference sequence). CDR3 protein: CASRGGGLRTEAFF. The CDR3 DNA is TGTGCCAGCAGGGGAGGGGGTTTGAGGACTGAAGCTTTCTTT.

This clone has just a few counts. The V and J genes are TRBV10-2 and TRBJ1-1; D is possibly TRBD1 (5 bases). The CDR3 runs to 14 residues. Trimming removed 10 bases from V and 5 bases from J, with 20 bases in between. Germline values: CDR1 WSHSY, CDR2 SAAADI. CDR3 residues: CATLPSQEGTEAFF. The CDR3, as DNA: TGCGCCACCCTACCTTCCCAGGAGGGGACTGAAGCTTTCTTT.